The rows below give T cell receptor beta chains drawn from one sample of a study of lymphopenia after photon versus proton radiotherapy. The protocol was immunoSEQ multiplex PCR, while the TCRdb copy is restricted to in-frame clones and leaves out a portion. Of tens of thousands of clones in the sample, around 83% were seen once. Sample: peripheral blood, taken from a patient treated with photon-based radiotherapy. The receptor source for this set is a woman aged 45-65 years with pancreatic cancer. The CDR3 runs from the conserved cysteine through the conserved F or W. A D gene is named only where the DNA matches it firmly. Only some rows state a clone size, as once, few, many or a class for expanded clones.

cdr3_aa: CASSEYGLYEQYF
cdr3_nt: TGTGCCAGCAGTGAATATGGACTATACGAGCAGTACTTC
clone_size: -
v_call: TRBV25-1
d_call: -
cdr3_length: 13
j_call: TRBJ2-7

cdr3_aa: CASSNGLAGEYEQYF
cdr3_nt: TGTGCCAGTAGTAATGGACTAGCGGGAGAGTACGAGCAGTACTTC
clone_size: -
v_call: TRBV19
d_call: TRBD2
cdr3_length: 15
j_call: TRBJ2-7

cdr3_aa: CATSRDLAGGHHNEQFF
cdr3_nt: TGTGCCACCAGCAGAGATCTAGCGGGAGGTCACCACAATGAGCAGTTCTTC
clone_size: few
v_call: TRBV15
d_call: TRBD2
cdr3_length: 17
j_call: TRBJ2-1

cdr3_aa: CASSRQAFSYEQYF
cdr3_nt: TGTGCCAGCAGCCGGCAGGCGTTCTCCTACGAGCAGTACTTC
clone_size: -
v_call: TRBV11-2
d_call: -
cdr3_length: 14
j_call: TRBJ2-7

cdr3_aa: CASSPRRDPETQYF
cdr3_nt: TGTGCCAGCTCACCACGAAGGGACCCAGAGACCCAGTACTTC
clone_size: few
v_call: TRBV18
d_call: -
cdr3_length: 14
j_call: TRBJ2-5

cdr3_aa: CASSSLWTGSTDTQYF
cdr3_nt: TGTGCCAGCAGCTCACTCTGGACAGGGAGCACAGATACGCAGTATTTT
clone_size: once
v_call: TRBV7-9
d_call: TRBD1
cdr3_length: 16
j_call: TRBJ2-3

cdr3_aa: CASSLGGGWNNEQFF
cdr3_nt: TGTGCCAGCAGCTTAGGAGGGGGATGGAACAATGAGCAGTTCTTC
clone_size: few
v_call: TRBV7-6
d_call: -
cdr3_length: 15
j_call: TRBJ2-1

cdr3_aa: CASSLSIAQWEETQYF
cdr3_nt: TGCGCCAGCAGCCTCTCCATAGCGCAATGGGAAGAGACCCAGTACTTC
clone_size: -
v_call: TRBV4-3
d_call: -
cdr3_length: 16
j_call: TRBJ2-5

cdr3_aa: CASSFASGRGGSETQYF
cdr3_nt: TGTGCCAGCAGTTTCGCTAGCGGGAGGGGAGGAAGTGAGACCCAGTACTTC
clone_size: -
v_call: TRBV27
d_call: TRBD2
cdr3_length: 17
j_call: TRBJ2-5

cdr3_aa: CATSPGGQPQHF
cdr3_nt: TGTGCCACCAGCCCCGGGGGGCAGCCCCAGCATTTT
clone_size: -
v_call: TRBV15
d_call: -
cdr3_length: 12
j_call: TRBJ1-5

cdr3_aa: CASGLGGINTEAFF
cdr3_nt: TGTGCCAGCGGTTTAGGGGGAATTAACACTGAAGCTTTCTTT
clone_size: medium-sized
v_call: TRBV13
d_call: -
cdr3_length: 14
j_call: TRBJ1-1

cdr3_aa: CASRGLGETQYF
cdr3_nt: TGTGCCAGCAGGGGACTCGGGGAGACCCAGTACTTC
clone_size: few
v_call: TRBV28
d_call: -
cdr3_length: 12
j_call: TRBJ2-5

cdr3_aa: CASAQGSQETQYF
cdr3_nt: TGTGCCAGTGCACAGGGGTCTCAAGAGACCCAGTACTTC
clone_size: -
v_call: TRBV19
d_call: TRBD1
cdr3_length: 13
j_call: TRBJ2-5

cdr3_aa: CASSREPPYNEQFF
cdr3_nt: TGTGCCAGCAGTAGGGAGCCGCCGTACAATGAGCAGTTCTTC
clone_size: -
v_call: TRBV9
d_call: -
cdr3_length: 14
j_call: TRBJ2-1

cdr3_aa: CASSLNWDEQYF
cdr3_nt: TGCGCCAGCAGCTTGAATTGGGACGAGCAGTACTTC
clone_size: -
v_call: TRBV5-1
d_call: -
cdr3_length: 12
j_call: TRBJ2-7

cdr3_aa: CASSAVAGGSYNEQFF
cdr3_nt: TGTGCCAGCAGCGCCGTAGCGGGAGGGTCATACAATGAGCAGTTCTTC
clone_size: -
v_call: TRBV7-7
d_call: TRBD2
cdr3_length: 16
j_call: TRBJ2-1

cdr3_aa: CASSSPGLLNTGELFF
cdr3_nt: TGTGCCAGCAGCTCACCGGGACTCCTAAACACCGGGGAGCTGTTTTTT
clone_size: -
v_call: TRBV5-4
d_call: -
cdr3_length: 16
j_call: TRBJ2-2

cdr3_aa: CASSQDGFGELFF
cdr3_nt: TGTGCCAGCAGCCAAGATGGGTTCGGGGAGCTGTTTTTT
clone_size: -
v_call: TRBV14
d_call: -
cdr3_length: 13
j_call: TRBJ2-2

cdr3_aa: CASSRAGKKNIQYF
cdr3_nt: TGTGCCAGCAGCCGTGCTGGTAAGAAAAACATTCAGTACTTC
clone_size: -
v_call: TRBV7-2
d_call: -
cdr3_length: 14
j_call: TRBJ2-4

cdr3_aa: CASSFGLTGELFF
cdr3_nt: TGTGCCAGCAGCTTCGGTCTCACCGGGGAGCTGTTTTTT
clone_size: -
v_call: TRBV5-4
d_call: -
cdr3_length: 13
j_call: TRBJ2-2

cdr3_aa: CSVRQGANTEAFF
cdr3_nt: TGCAGCGTCCGACAGGGGGCCAACACTGAAGCTTTCTTT
clone_size: -
v_call: TRBV29-1
d_call: TRBD1
cdr3_length: 13
j_call: TRBJ1-1

cdr3_aa: CATLGQTNEKLFF
cdr3_nt: TGTGCCACCCTGGGACAGACTAATGAAAAACTGTTTTTT
clone_size: -
v_call: TRBV15
d_call: TRBD1
cdr3_length: 13
j_call: TRBJ1-4

cdr3_aa: CASSYELAGNEQFF
cdr3_nt: TGTGCCAGCAGTTACGAACTAGCGGGCAATGAGCAGTTCTTC
clone_size: -
v_call: TRBV6-6
d_call: TRBD2
cdr3_length: 14
j_call: TRBJ2-1

cdr3_aa: CASSLGSGSVYEQYF
cdr3_nt: TGTGCCAGCAGCTTAGGTAGCGGGAGTGTCTACGAGCAGTACTTC
clone_size: few
v_call: TRBV7-7
d_call: TRBD2
cdr3_length: 15
j_call: TRBJ2-7

cdr3_aa: CASSQKMPSGRAADTQYF
cdr3_nt: TGTGCCAGCAGCCAAAAGATGCCTAGCGGGAGGGCCGCAGATACGCAGTATTTT
clone_size: -
v_call: TRBV4-2
d_call: TRBD2
cdr3_length: 18
j_call: TRBJ2-3

cdr3_aa: CASSKIREEYAGANVLTF
cdr3_nt: TGTGCCAGCAGCAAAATCCGGGAGGAGTACGCGGGGGCCAACGTCCTGACTTTC
clone_size: -
v_call: TRBV21-1
d_call: -
cdr3_length: 18
j_call: TRBJ2-6

cdr3_aa: CASSWGLNSYEQYF
cdr3_nt: TGTGCCAGCAGTTGGGGACTGAACTCCTACGAGCAGTACTTC
clone_size: -
v_call: TRBV27
d_call: -
cdr3_length: 14
j_call: TRBJ2-7

cdr3_aa: CASGAGVRSYEQYF
cdr3_nt: TGTGCCAGCGGGGCAGGTGTCCGAAGCTACGAGCAGTACTTC
clone_size: -
v_call: TRBV7-2
d_call: -
cdr3_length: 14
j_call: TRBJ2-7

cdr3_aa: CAISRTGVSEAFF
cdr3_nt: TGTGCCATCAGCCGGACAGGGGTTAGTGAAGCTTTCTTT
clone_size: -
v_call: TRBV10-3
d_call: TRBD1
cdr3_length: 13
j_call: TRBJ1-1

cdr3_aa: CASSLWSGRRLAGGVYEQYF
cdr3_nt: TGCGCCAGCAGCTTGTGGTCAGGGAGAAGACTAGCCGGAGGGGTCTACGAGCAGTACTTC
clone_size: -
v_call: TRBV5-1
d_call: TRBD2
cdr3_length: 20
j_call: TRBJ2-7

cdr3_aa: CASSPSRTSKNIQYF
cdr3_nt: TGTGCCAGCAGCCCGTCACGGACGTCCAAAAACATTCAGTACTTC
clone_size: -
v_call: TRBV7-9
d_call: -
cdr3_length: 15
j_call: TRBJ2-4

cdr3_aa: CATQPSPPDYGYTF
cdr3_nt: TGTGCCACTCAACCTAGTCCGCCGGACTATGGCTACACCTTC
clone_size: -
v_call: TRBV28
d_call: -
cdr3_length: 14
j_call: TRBJ1-2

cdr3_aa: CASRSGVPSEAFF
cdr3_nt: TGTGCCAGCAGGTCGGGGGTTCCATCAGAAGCTTTCTTT
clone_size: few
v_call: TRBV7-9
d_call: -
cdr3_length: 13
j_call: TRBJ1-1

cdr3_aa: CSARLATEPYEQYF
cdr3_nt: TGCAGCGCCAGACTAGCGACCGAACCCTACGAGCAGTACTTC
clone_size: -
v_call: TRBV29-1
d_call: TRBD2
cdr3_length: 14
j_call: TRBJ2-7

cdr3_aa: CASSLATGGRFLGYEQYF
cdr3_nt: TGTGCCAGCAGTTTAGCGACAGGGGGTAGGTTTTTAGGCTACGAGCAGTACTTC
clone_size: -
v_call: TRBV28
d_call: TRBD1
cdr3_length: 18
j_call: TRBJ2-7

cdr3_aa: CASSLAGAGTSTDTQYF
cdr3_nt: TGTGCCAGCAGTTTGGCCGGCGCCGGGACTTCTACAGATACGCAGTATTTT
clone_size: -
v_call: TRBV28
d_call: -
cdr3_length: 17
j_call: TRBJ2-3

cdr3_aa: CASSLAIQGSGANVLTF
cdr3_nt: TGTGCCAGCAGCTTAGCGATACAGGGGTCTGGGGCCAACGTCCTGACTTTC
clone_size: once
v_call: TRBV7-9
d_call: TRBD1
cdr3_length: 17
j_call: TRBJ2-6

cdr3_aa: CASSYSQDYEQYF
cdr3_nt: TGTGCCAGCAGTTACTCACAGGACTACGAGCAGTACTTC
clone_size: once
v_call: TRBV6-6
d_call: -
cdr3_length: 13
j_call: TRBJ2-7

cdr3_aa: CASSLVGLGETQYF
cdr3_nt: TGTGCCAGCAGCTTAGTTGGGTTAGGAGAGACCCAGTACTTC
clone_size: -
v_call: TRBV7-2
d_call: -
cdr3_length: 14
j_call: TRBJ2-5

cdr3_aa: CASSLSLAVSNTGELFF
cdr3_nt: TGTGCCAGCAGCCTCTCACTAGCGGTTTCGAACACCGGGGAGCTGTTTTTT
clone_size: -
v_call: TRBV5-4
d_call: TRBD2
cdr3_length: 17
j_call: TRBJ2-2

cdr3_aa: CASSELTGQGTQYF
cdr3_nt: TGTGCCAGCAGTGAGCTGACAGGTCAGGGGACCCAGTACTTC
clone_size: -
v_call: TRBV6-1
d_call: -
cdr3_length: 14
j_call: TRBJ2-5

cdr3_aa: CASSLEASGFYEQYF
cdr3_nt: TGCGCCAGCAGCTTGGAGGCTAGCGGCTTCTACGAGCAGTACTTC
clone_size: -
v_call: TRBV5-1
d_call: TRBD2
cdr3_length: 15
j_call: TRBJ2-7

cdr3_aa: CASSQGKSYTGELFF
cdr3_nt: TGCGCCAGCAGCCAAGGGAAATCTTACACCGGGGAGCTGTTTTTT
clone_size: -
v_call: TRBV4-3
d_call: -
cdr3_length: 15
j_call: TRBJ2-2

cdr3_aa: CAISVTGGTNYGYTF
cdr3_nt: TGTGCCATCAGTGTAACAGGGGGCACAAACTATGGCTACACCTTC
clone_size: -
v_call: TRBV10-3
d_call: TRBD1
cdr3_length: 15
j_call: TRBJ1-2

cdr3_aa: CSVAGTSGRGKGYNEQFF
cdr3_nt: TGCAGCGTTGCCGGGACTAGCGGGAGGGGGAAGGGGTACAATGAGCAGTTCTTC
clone_size: -
v_call: TRBV29-1
d_call: TRBD2
cdr3_length: 18
j_call: TRBJ2-1

cdr3_aa: CAGAYEQYF
cdr3_nt: TGTGCCGGAGCTTACGAGCAGTACTTC
clone_size: few
v_call: TRBV3-2
d_call: -
cdr3_length: 9
j_call: TRBJ2-7